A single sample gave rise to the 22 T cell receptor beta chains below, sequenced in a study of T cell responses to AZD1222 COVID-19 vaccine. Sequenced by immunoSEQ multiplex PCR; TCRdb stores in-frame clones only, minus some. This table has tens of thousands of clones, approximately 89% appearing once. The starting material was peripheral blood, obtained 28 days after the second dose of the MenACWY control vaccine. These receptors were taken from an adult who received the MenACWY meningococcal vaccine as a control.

CDR3 DNA: TGCGCCAGCAGCGCTTACGGAGGGGTGACTGAAGCTTTCTTT. Protein product: CASSAYGGVTEAFF. The V and J genes are TRBV4-3 and TRBJ1-1, with TRBD1 as a possible D gene (5 bases). V was trimmed by 5 bases and J by 5 bases, leaving 15 bases between them. The CDR3 is 14 amino acids. Germline V gene lookup returns CDR1 LGHNA and CDR2 YSLEER.

The CDR3 sequence: CASSLVGEQFF. Written as DNA, the CDR3 is TGTGCCAGCAGTTTAGTAGGCGAGCAGTTCTTC. The genes are TRBV28 and TRBJ2-1; no reliable D call. Deletions cut 2 bases from V and 10 bases from J, with 6 bases between. There are 11 residues in the CDR3. CDR1 is MDHEN and CDR2 is SYDVKM in the germline V gene.

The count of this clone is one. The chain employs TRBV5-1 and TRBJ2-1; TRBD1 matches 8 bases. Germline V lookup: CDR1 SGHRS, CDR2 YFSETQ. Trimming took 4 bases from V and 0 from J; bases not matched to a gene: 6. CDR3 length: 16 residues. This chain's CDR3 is CASSTGTGLSYNEQFF. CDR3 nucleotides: TGCGCCAGCAGCACAGGGACAGGACTCTCCTACAATGAGCAGTTCTTC.

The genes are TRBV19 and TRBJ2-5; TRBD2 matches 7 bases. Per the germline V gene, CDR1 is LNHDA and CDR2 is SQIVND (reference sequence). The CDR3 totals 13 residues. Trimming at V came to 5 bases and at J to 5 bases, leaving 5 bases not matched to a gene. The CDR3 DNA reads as TGTGCCAGTAGTGGGGGAGGGTGGGAGACCCAGTACTTC. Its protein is CASSGGGWETQYF.

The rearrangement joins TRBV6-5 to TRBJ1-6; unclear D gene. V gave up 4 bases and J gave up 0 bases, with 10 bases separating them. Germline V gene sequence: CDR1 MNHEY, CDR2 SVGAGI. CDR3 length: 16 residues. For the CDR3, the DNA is TGTGCCAGCAGTTCCGCACAGAGCTCCTATAATTCACCCCTCCACTTT. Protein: CASSSAQSSYNSPLHF.

CDR3 coding DNA: TGTGCCAGCAGTTCAGGGCCGATTCGCTATGGCTACACCTTC. The encoded protein is CASSSGPIRYGYTF. The genes are TRBV6-9 and TRBJ1-2, with D maybe TRBD1 (5 bases). The germline CDR1 and CDR2 sequences are MNHGY and SVAAGI. Trimming left V 4 bases short and J 4 bases short, with 13 bases between. The CDR3 loop spans 14 amino acids.

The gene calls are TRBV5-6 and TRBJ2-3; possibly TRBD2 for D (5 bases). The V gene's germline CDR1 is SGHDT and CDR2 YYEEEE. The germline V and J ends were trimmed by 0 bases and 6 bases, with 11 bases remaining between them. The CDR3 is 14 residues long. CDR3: CASSLVSSRDTQYF. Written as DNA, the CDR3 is TGTGCCAGCAGCTTGGTGTCTAGCCGCGATACGCAGTATTTT.

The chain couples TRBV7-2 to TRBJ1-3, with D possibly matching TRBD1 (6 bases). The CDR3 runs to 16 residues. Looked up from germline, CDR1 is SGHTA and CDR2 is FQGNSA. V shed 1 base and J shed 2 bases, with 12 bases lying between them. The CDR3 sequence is CASSLEGGAAGNTIYF. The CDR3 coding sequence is TGTGCCAGCAGCTTAGAAGGGGGGGCTGCTGGAAACACCATATATTTT.

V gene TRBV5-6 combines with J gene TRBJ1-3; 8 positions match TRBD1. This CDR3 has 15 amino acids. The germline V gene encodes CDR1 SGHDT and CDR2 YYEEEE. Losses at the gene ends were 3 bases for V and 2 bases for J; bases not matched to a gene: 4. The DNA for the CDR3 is TGTGCCAGCAGCTCTCAGGGGGCCGCTGGAAACACCATATATTTT. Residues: CASSSQGAAGNTIYF.

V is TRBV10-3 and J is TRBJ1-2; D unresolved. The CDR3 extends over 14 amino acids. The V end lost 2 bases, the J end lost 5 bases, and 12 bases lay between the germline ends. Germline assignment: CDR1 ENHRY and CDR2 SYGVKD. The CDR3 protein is CAISEEVGPYGYTF. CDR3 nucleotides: TGTGCCATCAGTGAGGAGGTGGGCCCTTATGGCTACACCTTC.

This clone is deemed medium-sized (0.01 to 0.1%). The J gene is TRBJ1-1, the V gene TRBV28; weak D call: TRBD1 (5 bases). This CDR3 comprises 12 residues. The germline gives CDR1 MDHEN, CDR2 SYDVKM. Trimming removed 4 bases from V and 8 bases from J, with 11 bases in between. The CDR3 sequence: CASSSSGLEAFF. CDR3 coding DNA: TGTGCCAGCAGTTCCTCAGGGCTAGAAGCTTTCTTT.

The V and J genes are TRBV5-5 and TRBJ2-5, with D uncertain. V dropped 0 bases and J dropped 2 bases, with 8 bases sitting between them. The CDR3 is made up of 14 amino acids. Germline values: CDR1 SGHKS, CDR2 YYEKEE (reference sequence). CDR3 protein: CASSLGVTQETQYF. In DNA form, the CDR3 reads TGTGCCAGCAGCTTGGGAGTAACTCAAGAGACCCAGTACTTC.

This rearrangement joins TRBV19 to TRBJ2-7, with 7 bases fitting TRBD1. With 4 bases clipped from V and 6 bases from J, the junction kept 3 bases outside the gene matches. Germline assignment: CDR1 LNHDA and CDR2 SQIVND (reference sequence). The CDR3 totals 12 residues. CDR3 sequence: CASSTNRGEQYF. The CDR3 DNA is TGTGCCAGTAGTACTAACAGGGGCGAGCAGTACTTC.

CDR3 DNA sequence: TGTGCCAGTAGTATTTTTATCGCGAACACCGGGGAGCTGTTTTTT. Translation gives CASSIFIANTGELFF. This chain uses TRBV19 with TRBJ2-2, with D uncertain. Trimming shortened V by 3 bases and J by 0 bases, and 8 bases separated the two germline ends. Germline assignment: CDR1 LNHDA and CDR2 SQIVND (reference sequence). This CDR3 has 15 residues.

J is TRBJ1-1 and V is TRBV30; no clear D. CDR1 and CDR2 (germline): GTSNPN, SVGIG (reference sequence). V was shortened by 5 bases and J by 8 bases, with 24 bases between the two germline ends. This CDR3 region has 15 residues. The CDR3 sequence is CAWLLDRSFTKEAFF. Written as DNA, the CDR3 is TGTGCCTGGTTACTTGATAGAAGCTTTACGAAAGAAGCTTTCTTT.

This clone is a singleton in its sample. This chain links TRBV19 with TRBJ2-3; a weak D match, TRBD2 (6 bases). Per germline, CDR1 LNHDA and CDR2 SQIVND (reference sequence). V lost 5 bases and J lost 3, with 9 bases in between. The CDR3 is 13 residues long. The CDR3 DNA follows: TGTGCCAGTAGTCTGACTAGTACAGATACGCAGTATTTT. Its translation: CASSLTSTDTQYF.

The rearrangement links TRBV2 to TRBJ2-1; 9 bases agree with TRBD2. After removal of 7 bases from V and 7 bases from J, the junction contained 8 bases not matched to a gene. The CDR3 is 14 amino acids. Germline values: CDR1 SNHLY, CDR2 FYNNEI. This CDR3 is CASTASGALNEQFF. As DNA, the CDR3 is TGTGCCAGCACCGCTAGCGGGGCCTTGAATGAGCAGTTCTTC.

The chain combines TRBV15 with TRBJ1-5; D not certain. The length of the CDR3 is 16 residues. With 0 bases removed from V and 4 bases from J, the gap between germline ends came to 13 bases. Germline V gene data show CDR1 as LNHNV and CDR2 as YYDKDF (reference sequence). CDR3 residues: CATSRDKGNPNQPQHF. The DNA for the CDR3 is TGTGCCACCAGCAGAGATAAGGGTAACCCGAATCAGCCCCAGCATTTT.

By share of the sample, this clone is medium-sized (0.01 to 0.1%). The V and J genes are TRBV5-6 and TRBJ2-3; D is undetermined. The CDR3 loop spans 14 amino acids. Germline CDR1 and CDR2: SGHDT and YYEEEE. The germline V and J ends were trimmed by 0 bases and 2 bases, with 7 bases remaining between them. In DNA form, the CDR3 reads TGTGCCAGCAGCTTGGACAGATACACAGATACGCAGTATTTT. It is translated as CASSLDRYTDTQYF.

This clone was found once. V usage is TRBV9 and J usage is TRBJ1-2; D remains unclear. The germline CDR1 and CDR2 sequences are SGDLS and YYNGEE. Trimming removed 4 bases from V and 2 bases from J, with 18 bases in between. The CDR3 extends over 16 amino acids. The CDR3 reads CASSPLEPPGNYGYTF. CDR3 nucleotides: TGTGCCAGCAGCCCCCTTGAACCCCCCGGAAACTATGGCTACACCTTC.

The CDR3 DNA reads TGTGCCAGCAGCTCACCAGACAGTTACTCTGGAAACACCATATATTTT. Residues: CASSSPDSYSGNTIYF. The genes are TRBV7-2 and TRBJ1-3, with D possibly being TRBD1 (5 bases). V lost 4 bases, J lost 0 bases, and 13 bases lay in between. This CDR3 is 16 amino acids long. Germline V gene sequence: CDR1 SGHTA, CDR2 FQGNSA.

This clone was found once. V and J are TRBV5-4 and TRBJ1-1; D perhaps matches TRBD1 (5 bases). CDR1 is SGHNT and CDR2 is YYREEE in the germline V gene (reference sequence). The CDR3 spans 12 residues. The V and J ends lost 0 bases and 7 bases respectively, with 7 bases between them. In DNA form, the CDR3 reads TGTGCCAGCAGCTTGGAGGGGATTGAAGCTTTCTTT. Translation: CASSLEGIEAFF.